The TCR beta chain under discussion was sequenced for a study of blood T cell repertoires in COVID-19. Across the study: Both acute and convalescent COVID-19 samples were obtained from the United States, Italy and Spain. PBMCs, B-cell-depleted T cells, or T cells provided the cDNA or gDNA that made up the material.

Among Cohort 3 donors, those recovered had two negative PCRs, clearance, or symptom resolution. Per the original methods: Amplification from reference gene primers served as the basis for estimated nucleated cell counts. Sequencing used immunoSEQ multiplex PCR; TCRdb keeps in-frame clones, though not all of them. V and J calls and clone size are those listed in that table; D and trimming were worked out from the DNA. Of approximately 200,000 clones in the sample, under 90% were seen once. J gave up 2 bases and V 0 bases, and 8 bases lay outside the gene matches. The CDR3 runs 16 residues. Germline V gene lookup returns CDR1 SGHTS and CDR2 YDEGEE.

V and J are TRBV5-8 and TRBJ2-7; 7 bases map to TRBD1. The sample was PBMCs or T cells enriched from blood (not recorded which). This receptor was taken from a man in his 60s who had recovered from COVID-19. The CDR3: CASSLGPGTEAYEQYF. The CDR3 DNA is TGTGCCAGCAGCTTGGGCCCCGGGACAGAGGCCTACGAGCAGTACTTC.